Following are 19 T cell receptor beta chains from one sample sequenced in a study of shared clonotypes between healthy human individuals. The table came from immunoSEQ multiplex PCR; TCRdb's copy has only in-frame clones and leaves some out. The sample holds millions of clones, 95% seen once. Sequenced input: naive CD4+ T cells sorted from blood. Sample subset: CD45RA+ positively selected. Receptors were obtained from a man between 18 and 35 years old in good health.

Points on this clone: This specimen includes other DNA sequences encoding the same CDR3. The chain links TRBV6-1 to TRBJ1-3; D call uncertain. Germline lookup yields CDR1 MNHNS and CDR2 SASEGT. This CDR3 has 14 residues. Trimming cost V 2 bases and J 0 bases, with 5 bases left between them. This CDR3 reads CASSERFSGNTIYF. The CDR3 coding sequence is TGTGCCAGCAGTGAACGCTTCTCTGGAAACACCATATATTTT.

This clone was seen only once. The V call is TRBV6-6, the J call TRBJ1-5; D not certain. CDR1 and CDR2 from the germline V gene are MNHNY and SVGAGI (reference sequence). V dropped 5 bases and J dropped 5 bases, with 16 bases sitting between them. This CDR3 has 15 amino acids. The CDR3 reads CASSTYYSRHQPQHF. The DNA for the CDR3 is TGTGCCAGCAGTACTTATTACTCCCGTCATCAGCCCCAGCATTTT.

The CDR3 coding sequence is TGCGCCAGCAGCCCCCTCGTGGGGGAGGAGCAGTTCTTC. Protein sequence: CASSPLVGEEQFF. This rearrangement joins TRBV5-1 to TRBJ2-1; D is possibly TRBD1 or TRBD2 (5 bases each). The CDR3 runs to 13 residues. The V gene's germline CDR1 is SGHRS and CDR2 YFSETQ. The V and J ends lost 4 bases and 10 bases respectively, with 15 bases between them.

Worth noting for this clone: The same CDR3 also results from other DNA sequences found in this sample. This chain uses TRBV7-2 with TRBJ2-2; no definite D call. Germline lookup yields CDR1 SGHTA and CDR2 FQGNSA. Trimming removed 1 base from V and 6 bases from J, with 3 bases in between. The CDR3 sequence is 12 residues long. The CDR3 bases are TGTGCCAGCAGCTTAGGACCCGGGGAGCTGTTTTTT. This gives the protein CASSLGPGELFF.

The rearrangement uses TRBV30 and TRBJ1-6; no clear D gene. Looked up from germline, CDR1 is GTSNPN and CDR2 is SVGIG (reference sequence). The CDR3 covers 14 residues. Trimming pared 7 bases from V and 4 bases from J, leaving 14 bases between. The CDR3: CASETRGYNSPLHF. The DNA of the CDR3 is TGTGCCTCAGAGACTCGGGGATATAATTCACCCCTCCACTTT.

The V call is TRBV5-1, the J call TRBJ1-1, with D perhaps TRBD1 (5 bases). The germline V gene has CDR1 SGHRS and CDR2 YFSETQ. Trimming left V 2 bases short and J 0 bases short, with 8 bases between. CDR3 size: 14 residues. The CDR3 loop reads CASSLDSLNTEAFF. CDR3 coding DNA: TGCGCCAGCAGCTTAGACAGCTTGAACACTGAAGCTTTCTTT. Filled out from reference TRBV5-1 and TRBJ1-1, the complete variable domain reads KAGVTQTPRYLIKTRGQQVTLSCSPISGHRSVSWYQQTPGQGLQFLFEYFSETQRNKGNFPGRFSGRQFSNSRSEMNVSTLELGDSALYLCASSLDSLNTEAFFGQGTRLTVV.

As regards this clone: In the same sample, other DNA sequences code for this CDR3. This chain uses TRBV6-5 with TRBJ2-7, with 8 bases matching TRBD1. The CDR3 extends over 13 amino acids. CDR1 and CDR2 (germline): MNHEY, SVGAGI. J lost 4 bases, V lost 5 bases, and 4 bases had no gene match. The CDR3 coding sequence is TGTGCCAGCAGTCGGACAGGGATATACGAGCAGTACTTC. Its translation is CASSRTGIYEQYF.

This chain uses TRBV5-6 with TRBJ2-7; 7 bases are shared with TRBD2. J lost 4 bases, V lost 0 bases, and 4 bases had no gene match. The CDR3 extends over 14 amino acids. Germline assignment: CDR1 SGHDT and CDR2 YYEEEE. The CDR3 reads CASSLAGGRYEQYF. The CDR3 nucleotides read TGTGCCAGCAGCTTGGCGGGGGGTCGATACGAGCAGTACTTC.

This clone was seen only once. J is TRBJ2-7 and V is TRBV6-5; D is possibly TRBD1 (5 bases). Per germline, CDR1 MNHEY and CDR2 SVGAGI. CDR3 length: 16 residues. Trimming took 0 bases from V and 2 from J, leaving 14 bases between them. The CDR3 sequence: CASSYSYFWGTYEQYF. The CDR3 bases are TGTGCCAGCAGTTACTCCTATTTCTGGGGCACCTACGAGCAGTACTTC.

About this clone: The identical CDR3 is also encoded by other nucleotide sequences in the sample. This chain connects TRBV30 to TRBJ1-1; TRBD1 matches 7 bases. V lost 3 bases, J lost 0 bases, and 4 bases stayed unmatched. CDR3 length: 14 residues. Germline CDR1 GTSNPN, CDR2 SVGIG (reference sequence). The CDR3 here is CAWSLDRVNTEAFF. Here the CDR3 DNA reads TGTGCCTGGAGCCTCGACAGGGTGAACACTGAAGCTTTCTTT.

This rearrangement joins TRBV5-1 to TRBJ1-2; TRBD1 aligns across 7 bases. The germline CDR1 and CDR2 sequences are SGHRS and YFSETQ. The CDR3 extends over 14 amino acids. V shed 4 bases and J 3 bases; nucleotides not matched to a gene: 6. As DNA, the CDR3 is TGCGCCAGCAGCCTGGACAGGAGCTACTATGGCTACACCTTC. As protein: CASSLDRSYYGYTF.

In this sample, this clone turned up many times. Other nucleotide sequences in the sample specify the same CDR3. V and J are TRBV30 and TRBJ1-2; D is unclear. The V gene lost 0 bases and the J gene lost 4 bases, with 12 bases spanning the gap. This CDR3 region has 14 residues. Germline V gene data show CDR1 as GTSNPN and CDR2 as SVGIG (reference sequence). CDR3 amino acids: CAWSVLRGTYGYTF. CDR3 coding DNA: TGTGCCTGGAGTGTATTACGGGGTACCTATGGCTACACCTTC.

This chain connects TRBV11-1 to TRBJ2-7, with a possible D match to TRBD2 (5 bases). The CDR3 runs 15 residues. Germline V CDR1 and CDR2: SGHAT, FQDESV (reference sequence). Trimming left V 2 bases short and J 3 bases short, with 14 bases between. This chain's CDR3 is CASSLNLPAVYEQYF. The CDR3 DNA follows: TGTGCCAGCAGCTTAAACCTCCCAGCGGTCTACGAGCAGTACTTC.

The genes are TRBV19 and TRBJ1-2; possibly TRBD1 for D (6 bases). This CDR3 is built from 18 residues. In germline, CDR1 is LNHDA, CDR2 SQIVND (reference sequence). Trimming stripped 0 bases from V and 0 bases from J, with 17 bases between. CDR3 in DNA: TGTGCCAGTAGTATAGAAGTTTCGAGGGCAGGGGCTAACTATGGCTACACCTTC. It translates to CASSIEVSRAGANYGYTF.

The V gene is TRBV19, the J gene TRBJ1-1; D uncertain. V lost 2 bases and J 1 base, leaving 5 bases between the germline ends. Germline CDR1 is LNHDA and CDR2 is SQIVND (reference sequence). The CDR3 has 13 residues. In DNA, the CDR3 is TGTGCCAGTAGTATAATCTGGAACACTGAAGCTTTCTTT. Its protein is CASSIIWNTEAFF.

The CDR3 is CASIGAGATGELFF. As DNA, the CDR3 is TGTGCCAGCATTGGAGCGGGAGCGACCGGGGAGCTGTTTTTT. The gene calls are TRBV28 and TRBJ2-2; 8 nucleotides match TRBD2. This CDR3 contains 14 residues. Losses at the gene ends were 7 bases for V and 5 bases for J; bases not matched to a gene: 6. Germline lookup yields CDR1 MDHEN and CDR2 SYDVKM.

CDR3 region: CASRGTSGGPFREQFF. The CDR3 nucleotides are TGTGCCAGCAGGGGAACTAGCGGGGGCCCCTTCAGGGAGCAGTTCTTC. This sequence joins TRBV27 and TRBJ2-1, with 11 bases identical to TRBD2. Germline-derived CDR1 and CDR2 are MNHEY and SMNVEV (reference sequence). V shed 6 bases and J 10 bases; nucleotides not matched to a gene: 14. The CDR3 is 16 residues long.

This rearrangement joins TRBV18 to TRBJ1-4; D is undetermined. V was trimmed by 3 bases and J by 10 bases, leaving 15 bases between them. CDR1 is KGHSH, CDR2 LQKENI, per germline. CDR3 length: 14 amino acids. CDR3 in DNA: TGTGCCAGCTCACCCGGCCTTACGGCCCCAAAACTGTTTTTT. Translated: CASSPGLTAPKLFF.

The chain has TRBV2 and TRBJ1-4, with TRBD1 matching over 7 bases. The CDR3 runs to 14 residues. V was clipped by 6 bases and J by 8 bases; unmatched bases: 9. Germline loops: CDR1 SNHLY, CDR2 FYNNEI. CDR3 amino acids: CASSSGQVVEKLFF. As DNA, the CDR3 is TGTGCCAGCAGCTCAGGACAGGTAGTAGAAAAACTGTTTTTT.